This TCR beta chain was profiled in a study of blood T cells in healthy people across ages. V was shortened by 0 bases and J by 2 bases, with 13 bases between the two germline ends. The CDR3 spans 16 residues. Germline CDR1 reads LGHDT; CDR2 reads YNNKEL (reference sequence). Donation came from healthy Caucasian individuals in Russia who were aged about 6 to 95. PBMCs, at least 7 million per sample, were isolated. With each sample, at least 6 micrograms of total RNA were extracted. Using a J-beta primer mix together with a sample-barcoded 5' primer, a second PCR was run for roughly 6 to 11 cycles. Each of the cDNA molecules was tagged by a template-switch adaptor with 12 random nucleotides. TCRdb used MiXCR to reprocess the 5' RACE reads, holding one entry per CDR3 protein. The sample carries about 2 million distinct CDR3 sequences, approximately 50% recorded once.

The receptor's source is a woman in her 40s in good health. The J gene is TRBJ2-5, the V gene TRBV3-1; maybe TRBD2 (6 bases). Sequencing used blood. The CDR3 sequence: CASSQDTRGRQETQYF. CDR3 in DNA: TGTGCCAGCAGCCAAGATACACGGGGGAGGCAAGAGACCCAGTACTTC.